Listed below are T cell receptor beta chains from one sample, sequenced in a study of blood T cell repertoires in COVID-19. Method: immunoSEQ multiplex PCR; TCRdb's copy keeps in-frame clones and lacks some. Of 150,000 or so clones listed, more than 65% were seen once; the top ten hold under 4.5%. The specimen sequenced was peripheral blood. Receptor source: a woman aged 60-75 years with acute or convalescent COVID-19. The CDR3 runs from the conserved cysteine through the conserved F or W. D genes are given only for firm matches. Clone size is stated in some rows and not others, as once, few, many or a class when expanded.

D gene	V gene	J gene	clone size	CDR3 DNA	CDR3 protein
.	TRBV28	TRBJ1-2	.	TGTGCCAGCAGTTTCCGACAGTTCTATGGCTACACCTTC	CASSFRQFYGYTF
TRBD1	TRBV9	TRBJ2-1	.	TGTGCCAGCAGCTTACGGGACAGCCCCAATGAGCAGTTCTTC	CASSLRDSPNEQFF
.	TRBV30	TRBJ1-2	.	TGTGCCTGGAGGACAGGCTCTAACTATGGCTACACCTTC	CAWRTGSNYGYTF
.	TRBV6-5	TRBJ2-1	.	TGTGCCAGCACCGGACAGAGTTCCTACAATGAGCAGTTCTTC	CASTGQSSYNEQFF
TRBD1	TRBV7-2	TRBJ1-2	.	TGTGCCAGCAGCCAGACAGGGGACCTTGGTGGCTACACCTTC	CASSQTGDLGGYTF
TRBD1	TRBV11-2	TRBJ2-7	once	TGTGCCAGCAGCAAAGGACAGGGCGCCTACGAGCAGTACTTC	CASSKGQGAYEQYF
TRBD2	TRBV6-4	TRBJ2-1	.	TGTGCCAGCAGTGAAAAGCGGGAGTGTTATCGGTTCTTC	CASSEKRECYRFF
.	TRBV19	TRBJ1-6	.	TGTGCCAGTCGGAAACAGGGTGGCAATTCACCCCTCCACTTT	CASRKQGGNSPLHF
TRBD1	TRBV5-1	TRBJ1-5	once	TGCGCCAGCAGCTTGAGACCGACAGGGCAGAATAGCAATCAGCCCCAGCATTTT	CASSLRPTGQNSNQPQHF
TRBD2	TRBV4-2	TRBJ2-7	.	TGTGCCAGCAGCCAAGACCTCCGGACTAGCTTGAAAGAGCAGTACTTC	CASSQDLRTSLKEQYF
.	TRBV14	TRBJ1-1	.	TGTGCCAGCAGCCAAGGCCCCAACAGCCCGAACACTGAAGCTTTCTTT	CASSQGPNSPNTEAFF
.	TRBV3-1/TRBV3-2	TRBJ1-2	many	TGTGCCAGCAGCTCAGGGGAATATGGCTACACCTTC	CASSSGEYGYTF
TRBD2	TRBV3-1/TRBV3-2	TRBJ2-4	.	TGTGCCAGCAGCCAATTCGCTAGCGGGGGGGGATGGTACTTC	CASSQFASGGGWYF
.	TRBV28	TRBJ1-2	.	TGTGCCAGCAGTAATACAGTAAACCCTTATGGCTACACCTTC	CASSNTVNPYGYTF
.	TRBV4-1	TRBJ1-2	.	TGCGCCAGCAGCCAAGAAAGAGGGTTAGGTGGCTACACCTTC	CASSQERGLGGYTF
TRBD2	TRBV7-2	TRBJ2-7	.	TGTGCCAGCAGCTACACTAGCGGGAGTTTAGACGAGCAGTACTTC	CASSYTSGSLDEQYF
.	TRBV19	TRBJ1-5	.	TGTGCCAGCTTCCTCCGTAGCAGGGTAAATCAGCCCCAGCATTTT	CASFLRSRVNQPQHF
.	TRBV28	TRBJ1-4	.	TGTGCCAGCAGTCCGCTACAGGATCCGCGGAAACTGTTTTTT	CASSPLQDPRKLFF
.	TRBV28	TRBJ1-6	.	TGTGCCAGCAAAGTAGTGGGCACCTATAATTCACCCCTCCACTTT	CASKVVGTYNSPLHF
.	TRBV6-5	TRBJ1-4	.	TGTGCCAGCACCCAGCGGGGGGGTCCTAATGAAAAACTGTTTTTT	CASTQRGGPNEKLFF
.	TRBV30	TRBJ2-4	.	TGTGCCTGGAGCGTCGCACGGGACATTCAGTACTTC	CAWSVARDIQYF
TRBD1	TRBV18	TRBJ2-5	once	TGTGCCAGCTCCGACCGGACAGGGGAAGGGACCCAGTACTTC	CASSDRTGEGTQYF
.	TRBV7-3	TRBJ2-2	.	TGTGCCAGCAGCCTCACAGGGAACACCGGGGAGCTGTTTTTT	CASSLTGNTGELFF
.	TRBV28	TRBJ2-7	many	TGTGCCAGCAGTTTAGGGGGGGAGCAGTACTTC	CASSLGGEQYF
.	TRBV30	TRBJ1-1	.	TGTGCCTGGAGTGGTACAGATTTAGTGGCTTTCTTT	CAWSGTDLVAFF
TRBD2	TRBV2	TRBJ2-3	.	TGTGCCAGCAGCCCCCCGGGGGGGGAGACAGATACGCAGTATTTT	CASSPPGGETDTQYF
.	TRBV9	TRBJ2-7	.	TGTGCCAGCAGCGTAGACAGGAGCTCCTACGAGCAGTACTTC	CASSVDRSSYEQYF
.	TRBV12-5	TRBJ1-1	.	TGTGCTAGTGGTGCGGGACGGTTCCAAGCTTTCTTT	CASGAGRFQAFF
.	TRBV18	TRBJ1-1	.	TGTGCCAGCTCACCAATCGCGGGCACCTCTGAAGCTTTCTTT	CASSPIAGTSEAFF
.	TRBV29-1	TRBJ2-3	once	TGCAGCGTGGGGGGTCGAGGGCTAAATACGCAGTATTTT	CSVGGRGLNTQYF
TRBD2	TRBV24-1	TRBJ2-1	.	TGTGCCACCAGTGATCCTAGCGGGGGCATTTCCTACAATGAGCAGTTCTTC	CATSDPSGGISYNEQFF
.	TRBV28	TRBJ2-7	.	TGTGCCAGCAGTTTTATCCACGAGCAGTACTTC	CASSFIHEQYF
.	TRBV2	TRBJ2-3	.	TGTGCCAGCAGCCCGCTAGAAAGCACAGATACGCAGTATTTT	CASSPLESTDTQYF
TRBD2	TRBV25-1	TRBJ2-1	.	TGTGCCAGTATAGCGGGAGCGAACAATGAGCAGTTCTTC	CASIAGANNEQFF
TRBD1	TRBV6-5	TRBJ1-1	.	TGTGCCAGTTACGCAACAGGGGGTGCGACTGAAGCTTTCTTT	CASYATGGATEAFF
.	TRBV4-1	TRBJ2-7	.	TGCGCCAGCAGCCAAGGTATCGGCCCGAGGGACGAGCAGTACTTC	CASSQGIGPRDEQYF
.	TRBV7-9	TRBJ2-7	.	TGTGCCAGCAGCTTAGGGACAGTCCTCGAGCAGTACTTC	CASSLGTVLEQYF
.	TRBV19	TRBJ1-1	once	TGTGCCAGTAGTGGCCGAGACAGTCCCTCTGAAGCTTTCTTT	CASSGRDSPSEAFF
.	TRBV12-5	TRBJ2-1	.	TGTGCTAGTGCCCGGGGACTTAACAATGAGCAGTTCTTC	CASARGLNNEQFF
.	TRBV28	TRBJ2-1	.	TGTGCCAGCAGTTCAAAACCAGACAATGAGCAGTTCTTC	CASSSKPDNEQFF
TRBD1	TRBV24-1	TRBJ1-6	.	TGTGCCACCAGTGATATCCGGGACAGGGACAATTCACCCCTCCACTTT	CATSDIRDRDNSPLHF